Detailed here is one TCR beta chain. The data derive from a study of blood T cell repertoires in COVID-19. The wider study: T cells, B-cell-depleted T cells, or PBMCs provided the cDNA or gDNA that served as material.

With 5 bases clipped from V and 3 bases from J, the junction kept 12 bases outside the gene matches. The CDR3 is made up of 18 amino acids. Germline V gene sequence: CDR1 SGHVS, CDR2 FQNEAQ. Followed longitudinally, the Seattle patients had been enrolled during active infection. Study processing details: Reference gene primers were amplified, and this amplification served to estimate nucleated cell counts. Only in-frame clones appear in the TCRdb table, and some are missing; sequencing was by immunoSEQ multiplex PCR. That table gives V, J and clone size, and the DNA gave D and trimming. This table holds 300,000 to 350,000 clones, 75% to 95% found once.

The clonotype comes from a woman aged 30 to 39 with COVID-19, enrolled during active disease. This chain joins TRBV7-8 and TRBJ2-3; 12 nucleotides align to TRBD2. Sequenced sample: peripheral blood. The CDR3 spells CASSQGTSGLAGTDTQYF. CDR3 DNA sequence: TGTGCCAGCAGCCAAGGGACTAGCGGGTTGGCAGGGACAGATACGCAGTATTTT.